The 29 T cell receptor beta chains reported below all come from one sample, sequenced in a study of T cells in Graves' hyperthyroidism and ophthalmopathy. TCR beta CDR3 regions were amplified from RNA. Carried out on the TCR CDR3, a first-round RT-PCR used the HTBI primer set. TCRdb called the multiplex PCR reads again in MiXCR, with one record for every CDR3 protein. The repertoire includes roughly 380,000 distinct CDR3 sequences, about a sixth of them detected once, and about 14% sits in the top ten. Sequencing input: blood. The receptors stem from a woman aged 40 to 55 with Graves' ophthalmopathy.

Notes on this clonotype: The conserved phenylalanine or tryptophan is not found at the CDR3 terminus, so this likely reflects a read error. The chain couples TRBV11-2 to TRBJ1-5; 7 nucleotides line up with TRBD1. The CDR3 totals 17 residues. Germline CDR1 reads SGHAT; CDR2 reads FQNNGV. Losses at the gene ends were 5 bases for V and 1 base for J; bases not matched to a gene: 11. DNA of the CDR3: TGTGCCAGCAGCGCACTACTTAGGACAGGCAGCAATCAGCCCCAGCATATT. Residues: CASSALLRTGSNQPQHI.

This clonotype was detected ten times or more. The chain uses TRBV7-9 and TRBJ2-5; 7 bases are a match to TRBD2. In germline, CDR1 is SEHNR, CDR2 FQNEAQ (reference sequence). V lost 0 bases, J lost 4 bases, and 8 bases stayed unmatched. CDR3 length equals 16 residues. DNA for the CDR3: TGTGCCAGCAGCTTAGCCGGGGCGGGGGAAGGAGAGACCCAGTACTTC. This gives the protein CASSLAGAGEGETQYF.

Here the CDR3 DNA reads TGTGCCACCAAGAGAAAAAACGGACCCTACGAGCAGTACTTC. It encodes CATKRKNGPYEQYF. The chain uses TRBV15 and TRBJ2-7; D not certain. The V end lost 7 bases, the J end lost 2 bases, and 15 bases lay between the germline ends. Germline-derived CDR1 and CDR2 are LNHNV and YYDKDF (reference sequence). The CDR3 runs 14 residues.

This clonotype was seen only once. V is TRBV19 and J is TRBJ2-2; D is unresolved. The CDR3 consists of 14 residues. The V gene lost 5 bases and the J gene lost 6 bases, with 13 bases spanning the gap. Germline CDR1 is LNHDA and CDR2 is SQIVND (reference sequence). In DNA form, the CDR3 reads TGTGCCAGTAGTCAGACGGGCCCTTCCGGGGAGCTGTTTTTT. It yields the protein CASSQTGPSGELFF.

This clonotype was counted ten times or more. This rearrangement joins TRBV5-1 to TRBJ2-2, with 11 nucleotides matching TRBD2. The CDR3 is made up of 15 amino acids. The germline CDR1 and CDR2 sequences are SGHRS and YFSETQ. Unmatched junction bases numbered 3, after V lost 3 bases and J lost 5 bases. The CDR3 here is CASSSGLAVTGELFF. The DNA of the CDR3 is TGCGCCAGCAGCTCGGGACTAGCGGTGACCGGGGAGCTGTTTTTT.

This clonotype appeared a few times. V is TRBV5-5 and J is TRBJ2-2; 7 bases are shared with TRBD1. J was trimmed by 1 base and V by 2 bases; bases with no gene match: 5. Germline values: CDR1 SGHKS, CDR2 YYEKEE (reference sequence). The CDR3 has 16 amino acids. CDR3 nucleotides: TGTGCCAGCAGCTTTCGCCGACAGGGGAACACCGGGGAGCTGTTTTTT. It yields the protein CASSFRRQGNTGELFF.

This clonotype was found many times. This chain uses TRBV28 with TRBJ2-4, with TRBD1 matching 7 bases. The V gene end was trimmed by 1 base and the J gene end by 1 base; junction bases not matched to a gene: 13. The germline V gene has CDR1 MDHEN and CDR2 SYDVKM. The CDR3 loop spans 19 amino acids. In nucleotides, the CDR3 is TGTGCCAGCAGTTTATACTCCCTGACAGGGCAGGGGGCCAAAAACATTCAGTACTTC. Protein product: CASSLYSLTGQGAKNIQYF.

This clonotype was seen ten or more times. The chain couples TRBV4-1 to TRBJ1-2; 7 bases fit TRBD1. Germline CDR1 MGHRA, CDR2 YSYEKL. Losses at the gene ends were 1 base for V and 7 bases for J; bases not matched to a gene: 6. The CDR3 runs 14 residues. The CDR3: CASSQVTGRGGYTF. The CDR3 nucleotides read TGCGCCAGCAGCCAAGTGACAGGGCGGGGTGGCTACACCTTC.

This clonotype has a count of ten or more. This chain links TRBV6-5 with TRBJ2-2, with no clear D. Germline V gene sequence: CDR1 MNHEY, CDR2 SVGAGI. V was trimmed by 4 bases and J by 1 base, leaving 7 bases between them. The CDR3 runs 14 residues. The CDR3 coding sequence is TGTGCCAGCAGTTCACTTGTGAACACCGGGGAGCTGTTTTTT. This sequence encodes CASSSLVNTGELFF.

Many counts were recorded for this clonotype. The rearrangement links TRBV19 to TRBJ1-5; D unresolved. Germline-derived CDR1 and CDR2 are LNHDA and SQIVND (reference sequence). The germline V and J ends were trimmed by 1 base and 5 bases, with 3 bases remaining between them. The CDR3 has 12 amino acids. CDR3 region: CASSIVDQPQHF. Here the CDR3 DNA reads TGTGCCAGTAGTATAGTCGATCAGCCCCAGCATTTT.

At least ten counts were recorded for this clonotype. The genes are TRBV2 and TRBJ2-7, with TRBD2 matching over 13 bases. Germline CDR1 reads SNHLY; CDR2 reads FYNNEI. The CDR3 extends over 20 amino acids. Losses at the gene ends were 2 bases for V and 3 bases for J; bases not matched to a gene: 16. The CDR3 nucleotides read TGTGCCAGCAGTGAACAAACTAGCGGGAGGGCCCAGGGGCCCGACTACGAGCAGTACTTC. Its translation: CASSEQTSGRAQGPDYEQYF.

This clonotype was counted at least ten times. V and J are TRBV28 and TRBJ2-7; 7 nucleotides line up with TRBD2. The germline V gene has CDR1 MDHEN and CDR2 SYDVKM. The CDR3 sequence is 14 residues long. J gave up 6 bases and V 8 bases, and 13 bases lay outside the gene matches. CDR3: CASRRLGRALEQYF. The CDR3, as DNA: TGTGCCAGCCGCAGACTGGGGAGGGCCCTCGAGCAGTACTTC.

This clonotype was detected ten times or more. The chain is built from TRBV11-1 and TRBJ1-2, with a possible D match to TRBD1 (5 bases). The V end lost 5 bases, the J end lost 3 bases, and 10 bases lay between the germline ends. CDR3 size: 13 residues. CDR1 and CDR2 (germline): SGHAT, FQDESV (reference sequence). CDR3 residues: CASSRQSDYGYTF. DNA of the CDR3: TGTGCCAGCAGCCGACAGTCAGACTATGGCTACACCTTC. Full variable domain (rest looked up from reference TRBV11-1 and TRBJ1-2): EAEVAQSPRYKITEKSQAVAFWCDPISGHATLYWYRQILGQGPELLVQFQDESVVDDSQLPKDRFSAERLKGVDSTLKIQPAELGDSAMYLCASSRQSDYGYTFGSGTRLTVV.

This clonotype was seen ten or more times. The chain has TRBV19 and TRBJ2-2, with D tentatively TRBD2 (6 bases). The V end lost 10 bases, the J end lost 0 bases, and 18 bases lay between the germline ends. Looked up from germline, CDR1 is LNHDA and CDR2 is SQIVND (reference sequence). CDR3 length: 16 amino acids. As DNA, the CDR3 is TGTGCCACCACAACCACCTTAGCGGCGAACACCGGGGAGCTGTTTTTT. The encoded protein is CATTTTLAANTGELFF.

At least ten counts were recorded for this clonotype. CDR3 in DNA: TGTGCCAGCAGTCCCGGGACAGGGGAAGGTGATGGCTACACCTTC. Its protein is CASSPGTGEGDGYTF. The J gene is TRBJ1-2, the V gene TRBV6-4; 10 bases map to TRBD1. Germline trimming cut 5 bases from V and 6 bases from J; bases unmatched to any gene: 9. Germline-derived CDR1 and CDR2 are MRHNA and SNTAGT. This CDR3 contains 15 residues.

The rearrangement uses TRBV6-5 and TRBJ1-1; D is unresolved. Trimming removed 1 base from V and 1 base from J, with 7 bases in between. The CDR3 totals 14 residues. The germline V gene encodes CDR1 MNHEY and CDR2 SVGAGI. CDR3 bases: TGTGCCAGCAGTTACTGGAACGGGAACACTGAAGCTTTCTTT. It codes for CASSYWNGNTEAFF.

This clonotype was counted at least ten times. This rearrangement joins TRBV19 to TRBJ1-5; the D gene is possibly TRBD1 (6 bases). Germline-derived CDR1 and CDR2 are LNHDA and SQIVND (reference sequence). This CDR3 has 16 amino acids. Trimming stripped 7 bases from V and 2 bases from J, with 18 bases between. In DNA, the CDR3 is TGTGCCAGTACCCCTCACAGGGACGAAGGCAATCAGCCCCAGCATTTT. Translation gives CASTPHRDEGNQPQHF. The variable domain in full, completed from reference TRBV19 and TRBJ1-5, reads DGGITQSPKYLFRKEGQNVTLSCEQNLNHDAMYWYRQDPGQGLRLIYYSQIVNDFQKGDIAEGYSVSREKKESFPLTVTSAQKNPTAFYLCASTPHRDEGNQPQHFGDGTRLSIL.

This clonotype has only a few counts. V usage is TRBV27 and J usage is TRBJ1-2, with D unclear. Germline V gene sequence: CDR1 MNHEY, CDR2 SMNVEV (reference sequence). The V end was cut by 2 bases, the J end by 2 bases, with 9 bases between. The CDR3 has 14 residues. DNA of the CDR3: TGTGCCAGCAGTTTAACAACTTCGAACTATGGCTACACCTTC. Amino acid sequence: CASSLTTSNYGYTF.

CDR3 in DNA: TGCAGTGCTAGTGACAGGGTAGGCGAGCAGTACTTC. Residues: CSASDRVGEQYF. The J gene is TRBJ2-7, the V gene TRBV20-1; 7 bases match TRBD1. CDR1 is DFQATT, CDR2 SNEGSKA, per germline (reference sequence). The CDR3 spans 12 residues. The ends lost 3 bases at V and 6 bases at J; junction bases unmatched: 5.

This clonotype was counted at least ten times. The rearrangement uses TRBV11-2 and TRBJ2-2, with 7 bases aligning to TRBD2. The CDR3 has 16 amino acids. Germline loops: CDR1 SGHAT, CDR2 FQNNGV. V lost 0 bases and J lost 1; bases outside the gene matches: 2. The CDR3 DNA reads TGTGCCAGCAGCTTAGAAGCTAGCGGGAACACCGGGGAGCTGTTTTTT. It codes for CASSLEASGNTGELFF.

Ten or more counts support this clonotype. The chain has TRBV11-1 and TRBJ2-7, with D unclear. The germline CDR1 and CDR2 sequences are SGHAT and FQDESV (reference sequence). Trimming cost V 3 bases and J 2 bases, with 17 bases left between them. This CDR3 region has 16 residues. Written as DNA, the CDR3 is TGTGCCAGCAGCTTGGGGTTCCGGACGCGGACCTACGAGCAGTACTTC. It encodes CASSLGFRTRTYEQYF.

This clonotype was recorded at least ten times. The chain combines TRBV19 with TRBJ1-5; 8 bases fit TRBD1. The CDR3 extends over 15 amino acids. From germline, CDR1 is LNHDA and CDR2 SQIVND (reference sequence). Trimming took 7 bases from V and 1 from J; bases not matched to a gene: 6. The CDR3 sequence: CASKGRGRSNQPQHF. Here the CDR3 DNA reads TGTGCCAGTAAGGGCAGGGGGCGAAGCAATCAGCCCCAGCATTTT.

There are many counts of this clonotype. V is TRBV6-5 and J is TRBJ2-5; 10 nucleotides agree with TRBD1. The CDR3 consists of 16 residues. The J segment lost 4 bases and the V segment lost 4 bases, leaving 9 bases of the junction unmatched. Germline CDR1 and CDR2: MNHEY and SVGAGI. CDR3 DNA sequence: TGTGCCAGCAGTTTTGGACAGGGGGTGGTTGGAGAGACCCAGTACTTC. Its protein product is CASSFGQGVVGETQYF.

The V call is TRBV6-1, the J call TRBJ1-5, with D uncertain. V was clipped by 5 bases and J by 6 bases, with 11 bases between them. The length of the CDR3 is 13 residues. Germline CDR1 reads MNHNS; CDR2 reads SASEGT. The CDR3 nucleotides read TGTGCCAGCAGTCTCCAGCAGGCTCAGCCCCAGCATTTT. Translation gives CASSLQQAQPQHF.

CDR3 amino acids: CASLGGKYEQYF. For the CDR3, the DNA is TGTGCCAGCCTCGGGGGTAAATACGAGCAGTACTTC. The chain is built from TRBV6-1 and TRBJ2-7; D is possibly TRBD2 (6 bases). CDR3 length: 12 amino acids. Looked up from germline, CDR1 is MNHNS and CDR2 is SASEGT. V lost 8 bases and J 4 bases, leaving 12 bases between the germline ends.

As DNA, the CDR3 is TGTGCCAGCAGTTTGAGGAGGGGACTAGCGGGAGGAGAGACCCAGTACTTC. It codes for CASSLRRGLAGGETQYF. The chain is built from TRBV12-3 or TRBV12-4 and TRBJ2-5; 15 bases are shared with TRBD2. V trimming: 3 bases; J trimming: 4 bases; junction bases outside the gene matches: 6. The CDR3 runs to 17 residues.

The chain carries TRBV27 and TRBJ2-5, with a tentative D call TRBD2 (6 bases). Germline values: CDR1 MNHEY, CDR2 SMNVEV (reference sequence). With 2 bases removed from V and 7 bases from J, the gap between germline ends came to 11 bases. This CDR3 has 13 amino acids. This CDR3 reads CASSLRLGGTQYF. DNA of the CDR3: TGTGCCAGCAGTTTACGGTTGGGGGGGACCCAGTACTTC.

This clonotype was seen at least ten times. The chain uses TRBV28 and TRBJ1-1; possible D gene TRBD1, 6 bases. CDR3 length: 14 residues. V lost 6 bases and J lost 0, with 11 bases in between. CDR1 and CDR2 (germline): MDHEN, SYDVKM. The CDR3 region has the DNA TGTGCCAGCAGCATACAGGGACTGAACACTGAAGCTTTCTTT. It codes for CASSIQGLNTEAFF.

This clonotype was seen only once. The chain uses TRBV9 and TRBJ2-5; TRBD2 matches 11 bases. Trimming cost V 4 bases and J 5 bases; bases outside gene matches: 13. This CDR3 has 17 amino acids. Germline CDR1 and CDR2: SGDLS and YYNGEE. The CDR3 sequence is CASSSLPSGGQRETQYF. CDR3 bases: TGTGCCAGCAGCTCCCTGCCTAGCGGGGGGCAACGGGAGACCCAGTACTTC.